The T cell receptor beta chain described here comes from a study of T-cell reconstitution after alpha-beta-depleted transplantation in children. Unique molecular identifiers featured in how the TCRbeta library was prepared. TCRdb reprocessed the PCR reads with MiXCR, giving one entry per CDR3 protein. The sample includes about 600,000 distinct CDR3 sequences, roughly 13% of them seen just once. This clonotype has a handful of counts. Trimming pared 7 bases from V and 1 base from J, leaving 19 bases between. The CDR3 totals 17 residues. J is TRBJ2-2 and V is TRBV12-3 or TRBV12-4, with a weak D call TRBD2 (5 bases). The material sequenced was PBMCs, mostly from graft donor cells, taken 360 days after TCRalphabeta/CD19-depleted stem cell transplant. The TCR comes from a male patient between 10 and 17 years old who had a stem cell transplant for acute myeloid leukemia, so the T cells may come from the graft donor. The CDR3 nucleotides are TGTGCCAGCAATATACTAGTTCCCCTGATGAACACCGGGGAGCTGTTTTTT. The encoded protein is CASNILVPLMNTGELFF.